This T cell receptor (beta chain) comes out of a study of metastatic and nonmetastatic thyroid tumors. Study at large: Blood and tumor or nodule tissue repertoires from malignant and benign thyroid patients were compared.

The CDR3 contains 17 residues. V dropped 4 bases and J dropped 5; count of bases not matched to a gene: 15. CDR1 is DFQATT and CDR2 is SNEGSKA in the germline V gene (reference sequence). There were no patients who had received any treatment before thyroid surgery. As processed by the authors: Clinicopathological groups supplied CDR3 differences that were used to build a distant-metastasis classifier for papillary thyroid cancer. MiXCR reprocessed the PCR reads for TCRdb. These V and J calls are TCRdb output, not the study's own analysis. This table holds roughly 10,000 clones, 35% found once. Regarding the study as a whole: Malignant tumors reportedly showed significantly higher TCR beta diversity than benign nodules in both blood and tumor.

About this clone itself: The antigen remains undetermined.

Source material: tumor tissue. The sequence was collected from a female donor with papillary thyroid cancer or a benign thyroid nodule (not recorded which). Some clones in this sample may be carry-over from other donors' samples. The V and J genes are TRBV20-1 and TRBJ2-1; 9 bases align to TRBD2. The CDR3, as DNA: TGCAGTGCTACTTTGTGGCTAGCGGGAAGAACTAACAATGAGCAGTTCTTC. It translates to CSATLWLAGRTNNEQFF.